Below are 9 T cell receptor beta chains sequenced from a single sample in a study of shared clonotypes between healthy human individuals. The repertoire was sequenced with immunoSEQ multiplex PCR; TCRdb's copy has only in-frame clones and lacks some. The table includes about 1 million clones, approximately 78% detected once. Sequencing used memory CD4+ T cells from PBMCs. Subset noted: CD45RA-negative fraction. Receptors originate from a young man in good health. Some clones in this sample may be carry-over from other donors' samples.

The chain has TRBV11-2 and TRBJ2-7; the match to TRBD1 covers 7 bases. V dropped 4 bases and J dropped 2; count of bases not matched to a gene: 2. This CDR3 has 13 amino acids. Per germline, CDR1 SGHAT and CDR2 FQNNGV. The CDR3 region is CASSYGQAYEQYF. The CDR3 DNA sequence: TGTGCCAGCAGCTACGGACAGGCCTACGAGCAGTACTTC.

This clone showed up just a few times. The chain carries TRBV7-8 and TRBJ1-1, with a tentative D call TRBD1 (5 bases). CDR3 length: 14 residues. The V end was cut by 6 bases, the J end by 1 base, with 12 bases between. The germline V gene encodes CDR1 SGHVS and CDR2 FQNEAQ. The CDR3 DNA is TGTGCCAGCAGTTCCAGGGATAGGAACACTGAAGCTTTCTTT. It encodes CASSSRDRNTEAFF.

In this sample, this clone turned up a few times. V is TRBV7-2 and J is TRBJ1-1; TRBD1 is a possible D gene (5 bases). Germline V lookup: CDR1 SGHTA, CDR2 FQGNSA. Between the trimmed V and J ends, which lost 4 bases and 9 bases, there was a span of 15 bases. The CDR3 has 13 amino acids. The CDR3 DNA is TGTGCCAGCAGCTGGGACTCGCAACGACAAGCTTTCTTT. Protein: CASSWDSQRQAFF.

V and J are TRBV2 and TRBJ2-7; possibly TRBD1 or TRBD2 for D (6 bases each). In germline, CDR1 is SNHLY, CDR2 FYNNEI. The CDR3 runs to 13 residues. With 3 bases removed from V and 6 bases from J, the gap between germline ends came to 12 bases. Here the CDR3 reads CASSETQGGEQYF. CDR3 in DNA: TGTGCCAGCAGTGAGACACAGGGAGGCGAGCAGTACTTC.

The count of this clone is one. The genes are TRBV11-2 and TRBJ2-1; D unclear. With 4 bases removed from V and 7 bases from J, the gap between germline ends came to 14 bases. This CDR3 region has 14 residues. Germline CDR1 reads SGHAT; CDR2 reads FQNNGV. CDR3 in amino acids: CASSSRLGFNEQFF. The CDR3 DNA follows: TGTGCCAGCAGCTCGCGGTTAGGGTTTAATGAGCAGTTCTTC.

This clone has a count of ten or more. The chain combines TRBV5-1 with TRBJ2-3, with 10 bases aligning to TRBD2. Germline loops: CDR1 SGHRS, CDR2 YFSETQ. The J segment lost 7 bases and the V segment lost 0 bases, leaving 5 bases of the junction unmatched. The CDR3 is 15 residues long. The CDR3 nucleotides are TGCGCCAGCAGCTTGGTGGCTAGCGGGAGAAATACGCAGTATTTT. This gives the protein CASSLVASGRNTQYF.

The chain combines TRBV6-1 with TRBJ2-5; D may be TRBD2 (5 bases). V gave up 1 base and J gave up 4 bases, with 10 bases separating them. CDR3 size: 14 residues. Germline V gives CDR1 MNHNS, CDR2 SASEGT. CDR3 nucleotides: TGTGCCAGCAGTGAAGTACTAGTCAGAGAGACCCAGTACTTC. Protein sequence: CASSEVLVRETQYF.

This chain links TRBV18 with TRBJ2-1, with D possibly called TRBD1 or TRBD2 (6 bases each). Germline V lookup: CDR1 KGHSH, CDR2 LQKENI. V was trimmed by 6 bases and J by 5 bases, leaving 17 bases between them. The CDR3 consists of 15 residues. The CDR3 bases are TGTGCCAGCTCCCGGGGGCAGGGGCACGACAATGAGCAGTTCTTC. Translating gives CASSRGQGHDNEQFF. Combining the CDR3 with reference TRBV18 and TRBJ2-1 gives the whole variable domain NAGVMQNPRHLVRRRGQEARLRCSPMKGHSHVYWYRQLPEEGLKFMVYLQKENIIDESGMPKERFSAEFPKEGPSILRIQQVVRGDSAAYFCASSRGQGHDNEQFFGPGTRLTVL.

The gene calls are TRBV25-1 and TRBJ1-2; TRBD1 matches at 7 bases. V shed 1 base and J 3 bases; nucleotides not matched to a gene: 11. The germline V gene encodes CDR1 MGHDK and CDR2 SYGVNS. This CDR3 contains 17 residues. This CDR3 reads CASSESPGAGQYYGYTF. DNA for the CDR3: TGTGCCAGCAGTGAATCCCCAGGTGCGGGACAGTACTATGGCTACACCTTC.